This T cell receptor beta chain stems from a study of T cell responses to AZD1222 COVID-19 vaccine. The wider study: Samples with a second dose at about 4 or about 12 weeks were pooled together. Whole-study results and caveats: Researchers took repertoire samples only after the peak T cell response had come. Two AZD1222 doses significantly raised spike-specific TCR breadth and depth over controls.

This clone was observed a handful of times. Its antigen is still unknown. This CDR3 has 16 residues. TCRdb's table, derived via immunoSEQ multiplex PCR, lists solely in-frame clones and lacks some. The table shows some 120,000 clones, with 92% occurring only once. Here the sequenced sample was peripheral blood, taken on day 0 of AZD1222 vaccination. The rearrangement links TRBV21-1 to TRBJ1-1; whether TRBD1, the table's D call, matches the DNA was not checked. TRBV21-1 is designated a pseudogene. The receptor was derived from an adult in good health. The chain's CDR3 is CASSLTRDSANTEAFF. In DNA form, the CDR3 reads TGTGCCAGCAGCCTAACCCGGGACAGTGCGAACACTGAAGCTTTCTTT.